This T cell receptor (beta chain) was found in a study of cytomegalovirus exposure and HLA in healthy donors. Trimming took 1 base from V and 7 from J, leaving 8 bases between them. The germline CDR1 and CDR2 sequences are SGHVS and FQNEAQ. This CDR3 region has 13 residues. The PCR was carried out with 60 Vbeta primers and 13 Jbeta primers. TCRdb's table, derived via immunoSEQ multiplex PCR, lists solely in-frame clones and lacks some. The sample has around 130,000 clones, nearly 85% seen once. The clonotype comes from a boy aged 5 to 17 in good health and CMV-seronegative. Sequenced material: PBMCs. This chain uses TRBV7-8 with TRBJ2-1; D ambiguous. This CDR3 reads CASSLGAVNEQFF. In DNA form, the CDR3 reads TGTGCCAGCAGCTTAGGGGCAGTTAATGAGCAGTTCTTC.